These 32 T cell receptor beta chains came from one sample sequenced in a study of blood T cells in healthy people across ages. The use of a sample-barcoded 5' primer and a J-beta primer mix characterized a second PCR of about 6 to 12 cycles. In TCRdb, the 5' RACE reads were re-called with MiXCR into one record per CDR3 protein. The sample includes about a million distinct CDR3 sequences, 45% to 60% of them seen just once. The sequencing input was blood. These receptors all stem from a woman aged 60-70 years in good health.

This clonotype has at least ten counts. The J gene is TRBJ2-7, the V gene TRBV20-1; possible D gene TRBD2, 5 bases. CDR3 size: 12 residues. Germline assignment: CDR1 DFQATT and CDR2 SNEGSKA (reference sequence). V was shortened by 5 bases and J by 7 bases, with 15 bases between the two germline ends. The CDR3 region is CSARDGLLEQYF. The CDR3 DNA follows: TGCAGTGCTCGCGACGGACTCCTGGAGCAGTACTTC.

The rearrangement links TRBV9 to TRBJ2-5, with 12 bases that match TRBD2. CDR1 is SGDLS and CDR2 is YYNGEE in the germline V gene. The CDR3 has 15 amino acids. The J segment lost 4 bases and the V segment lost 4 bases, leaving 5 bases of the junction unmatched. The CDR3 loop is CASSTRTSGIETQYF. In DNA form, the CDR3 reads TGTGCCAGCAGCACTAGGACTAGCGGGATAGAGACCCAGTACTTC.

This clonotype was seen a few times. The chain carries TRBV7-2 and TRBJ2-3, with D possibly being TRBD1 or TRBD2 (6 bases each). This CDR3 is built from 14 residues. Trimming removed 0 bases at V and 4 bases at J, with 8 bases between. Germline CDR1 reads SGHTA; CDR2 reads FQGNSA. CDR3 nucleotides: TGTGCCAGCAGCTTAGCACGGGGGCCAGATACGCAGTATTTT. Translated: CASSLARGPDTQYF.

The V and J genes are TRBV28 and TRBJ1-2; no reliable D call. The CDR3 contains 13 residues. Trimming removed 1 base at V and 6 bases at J, with 9 bases between. Germline V gene data show CDR1 as MDHEN and CDR2 as SYDVKM. The CDR3 DNA follows: TGTGCCAGCAGTTTATATCGTGTCGATGGCTACACCTTC. It codes for CASSLYRVDGYTF.

This chain uses TRBV2 with TRBJ1-2, with TRBD1 matching 7 bases. The trim removed 6 bases at V and 4 bases at J, leaving 5 bases unmatched. Germline values: CDR1 SNHLY, CDR2 FYNNEI. The CDR3 covers 13 residues. In DNA form, the CDR3 reads TGTGCCAGCAGCCTGACAGGGCCCTATGGCTACACCTTC. It specifies CASSLTGPYGYTF.

This chain connects TRBV28 to TRBJ2-3, with unresolved D. The germline V gene encodes CDR1 MDHEN and CDR2 SYDVKM. Trimming pared 5 bases from V and 2 bases from J, leaving 14 bases between. This CDR3 is 15 amino acids long. This CDR3 reads CASSQPGVSTDTQYF. Here the CDR3 DNA reads TGTGCCAGCAGTCAACCGGGCGTTTCCACAGATACGCAGTATTTT.

The chain recombines TRBV5-1 with TRBJ2-5; TRBD2 aligns across 9 bases. Germline V gene data show CDR1 as SGHRS and CDR2 as YFSETQ. V lost 0 bases and J lost 1; bases outside the gene matches: 4. This CDR3 has 16 amino acids. As DNA, the CDR3 is TGCGCCAGCAGCTTGGTAAGCGGGAGGTTCCAAGAGACCCAGTACTTC. Its protein product is CASSLVSGRFQETQYF.

Concerning this clonotype itself: A much bigger clone sits one base away, suggesting this may be a read error. The chain uses TRBV20-1 and TRBJ2-5; 9 nucleotides agree with TRBD2. CDR3 size: 15 residues. CDR1 and CDR2 (germline): DFQATT, SNEGSKA (reference sequence). In DNA form, the CDR3 reads TGCAGTGCCAGAGAGACACTTGGGACTAGCAACGGGCAGTACTTC. Its translation: CSARETLGTSNGQYF.

The CDR3 DNA reads as TGCGCCAGCAGCTCCCTCCCCCGGACAGGGGATAAGGGCGAGCAGTACTTC. It specifies CASSSLPRTGDKGEQYF. The rearrangement links TRBV5-1 to TRBJ2-4; 9 bases match TRBD1. The better agreement between TRBJ2-7 and the DNA end casts doubt on the J call. The CDR3 loop spans 17 amino acids. CDR1 is SGHRS, CDR2 YFSETQ, per germline.

The table lists this clonotype with a few counts. The chain employs TRBV5-1 and TRBJ2-5; either TRBD1 or TRBD2 may fit D (5 bases each). The V end was cut by 1 base, the J end by 5 bases, with 15 bases between. The germline CDR1 and CDR2 sequences are SGHRS and YFSETQ. The CDR3 runs to 15 residues. The CDR3 DNA follows: TGCGCCAGCAGCTTGTGGGGGAGATGGGTCGAGACCCAGTACTTC. This encodes CASSLWGRWVETQYF.

This clonotype was picked up a small number of times. The rearrangement joins TRBV11-1 to TRBJ2-6; perhaps TRBD2 as D (5 bases). Germline V gene data show CDR1 as SGHAT and CDR2 as FQDESV (reference sequence). The CDR3 length is 18 residues. Trimming cost V 3 bases and J 0 bases, with 15 bases left between them. CDR3 nucleotides: TGTGCCAGCAGCTTTTCGTCTAGCCCCTACTCTGGGGCCAACGTCCTGACTTTC. It yields the protein CASSFSSSPYSGANVLTF.

This clonotype was observed a handful of times. The rearrangement links TRBV9 to TRBJ2-3, with a possible D match to TRBD2 (5 bases). V lost 0 bases and J 2 bases, leaving 10 bases between the germline ends. Germline lookup yields CDR1 SGDLS and CDR2 YYNGEE. The CDR3 runs to 15 residues. The CDR3 DNA reads as TGTGCCAGCAGCGTAGGGACGGGAAACACAGATACGCAGTATTTT. Translated, it gives CASSVGTGNTDTQYF.

This clonotype turned up a few times. The gene calls are TRBV28 and TRBJ2-7; D is undetermined. The DNA end favors TRBJ2-5, so the J call may be wrong. Germline V gene data show CDR1 as MDHEN and CDR2 as SYDVKM. This CDR3 has 10 residues. This CDR3 reads CATRSRTQYF. CDR3 DNA: TGTGCCACCCGTTCGAGGACCCAGTACTTC.

The genes are TRBV7-6 and TRBJ2-7, with 9 bases lining up with TRBD2. The V gene's germline CDR1 is SGHVS and CDR2 FNYEAQ. This CDR3 has 17 amino acids. Unmatched junction bases numbered 10, after V lost 0 bases and J lost 4 bases. The CDR3 region has the DNA TGTGCCAGCAGCTTAGCGCGGGCGGGAGGGCCCAAATACGAGCAGTACTTC. Residues: CASSLARAGGPKYEQYF.

The chain carries TRBV3-1 and TRBJ2-1; D uncertain. Trimming took off 1 base at V and 12 bases at J, with 16 bases between the two ends. The germline gives CDR1 LGHDT, CDR2 YNNKEL (reference sequence). The CDR3 spans 14 residues. This CDR3 is CASSQATLKDRQFF. The DNA of the CDR3 is TGTGCCAGCAGCCAAGCTACCCTCAAAGATCGGCAGTTCTTC.

The rearrangement joins TRBV2 to TRBJ2-7, with 11 bases that match TRBD1. Matching the DNA end better, TRBJ2-5 makes the J call doubtful. This CDR3 region has 18 residues. Per the germline V gene, CDR1 is SNHLY and CDR2 is FYNNEI. DNA for the CDR3: TGTGCCAGCAGTGGTAGGACAGGGGGCCCCAACCGAAAAGAGACCCAGTACTTC. It yields the protein CASSGRTGGPNRKETQYF.

The chain is built from TRBV29-1 and TRBJ2-3; unclear D gene. Trimming removed 4 bases at V and 5 bases at J, with 13 bases between. The CDR3 length is 13 residues. Looked up from germline, CDR1 is SQVTM and CDR2 is ANQGSEA. CDR3 coding DNA: TGCAGCGTTGGGGCTGGCGGATTAGATACGCAGTATTTT. The encoded protein is CSVGAGGLDTQYF.

This clonotype has more than one count but fewer than ten. The rearrangement joins TRBV4-2 to TRBJ2-1; no firm D call. The V gene's germline CDR1 is LGHNA and CDR2 YNFKEQ. The CDR3 extends over 14 amino acids. The V and J ends lost 3 bases and 7 bases respectively, with 13 bases between them. The CDR3 coding sequence is TGTGCCAGCAGCCAGCGGAGCCGGGTGAATGAGCAGTTCTTC. This translates into CASSQRSRVNEQFF.

The chain carries TRBV7-9 and TRBJ2-5; possibly TRBD1 or TRBD2 for D (5 bases each). This CDR3 contains 15 residues. V was trimmed by 5 bases and J by 3 bases, leaving 16 bases between them. Germline lookup yields CDR1 SEHNR and CDR2 FQNEAQ (reference sequence). The CDR3 DNA is TGTGCCAGCAGCAAGACCGGGACCAAGGAAGAGACCCAGTACTTC. Its protein product is CASSKTGTKEETQYF.

The CDR3 DNA is TGTGCCAGCAGCCTGGGGACAGGGGACGGTTGGCGAGAGACCCAGTACTTC. Protein product: CASSLGTGDGWRETQYF. The chain joins TRBV14 to TRBJ2-5, with 10 bases lining up with TRBD1. V lost 4 bases, J lost 4 bases, and 12 bases stayed unmatched. The CDR3 totals 17 residues. Per germline, CDR1 SGHDN and CDR2 FVKESK.

A note on this clonotype: The junction differs from germline at one of its ends, possibly a read error. This chain connects TRBV18 to TRBJ2-5; D not resolved. Germline V gene lookup returns CDR1 KGHSH and CDR2 LQKENI. The CDR3 is 13 amino acids. The CDR3 sequence: CASSPGWQETQYF. CDR3 DNA: TGTGCTAGCTCACCGGGTTGGCAAGAGACCCAGTACTTC.

This clonotype occurred many times. The genes are TRBV20-1 and TRBJ2-7; TRBD2 aligns across 8 bases. J gave up 3 bases and V 1 base, and 5 bases lay outside the gene matches. The CDR3 has 14 residues. CDR1 is DFQATT and CDR2 is SNEGSKA in the germline V gene (reference sequence). CDR3 loop: CSARGLAGSYEQYF. CDR3 DNA sequence: TGCAGTGCTAGAGGGCTAGCGGGCAGCTACGAGCAGTACTTC.

This clonotype showed up just a few times. The chain links TRBV3-1 to TRBJ2-5; D is undetermined. Germline CDR1 is LGHDT and CDR2 is YNNKEL (reference sequence). The CDR3 covers 15 residues. Trimming cost V 1 base and J 8 bases, with 17 bases left between them. The chain's CDR3 is CASSQGGEGYYTQYF. In nucleotides, the CDR3 is TGTGCCAGCAGCCAAGGAGGTGAAGGGTATTATACCCAGTACTTC.

The chain recombines TRBV7-9 with TRBJ2-4; the match to TRBD2 covers 7 bases. The DNA matches TRBJ2-7 better at its end, which makes the J call doubtful. The germline V gene encodes CDR1 SEHNR and CDR2 FQNEAQ (reference sequence). This CDR3 contains 18 residues. The CDR3 sequence: CASSLGGPTSGATYEQYF. CDR3 coding DNA: TGTGCCAGCAGCTTGGGAGGTCCTACGAGCGGGGCTACCTACGAGCAGTACTTC.

This clonotype was seen more than once but under ten times. The rearrangement links TRBV5-1 to TRBJ2-7; TRBD2 aligns across 12 bases. CDR1 is SGHRS and CDR2 is YFSETQ in the germline V gene. The CDR3 extends over 15 amino acids. V was pared by 3 bases and J by 2 bases, with 3 bases of the junction left unmatched. The CDR3 sequence: CASSSSSGGAYEQYF. DNA of the CDR3: TGCGCCAGCAGCTCTTCTAGCGGGGGGGCCTACGAGCAGTACTTC.

This clonotype was detected only a few times. The V and J genes are TRBV29-1 and TRBJ2-7; D is unclear. This CDR3 comprises 13 residues. Germline-derived CDR1 and CDR2 are SQVTM and ANQGSEA. V gave up 3 bases and J gave up 4 bases, with 13 bases separating them. The chain's CDR3 is CSVDAGKGYEQYF. The CDR3 DNA is TGCAGCGTTGATGCAGGAAAAGGTTACGAGCAGTACTTC.

V gene TRBV5-1 combines with J gene TRBJ2-1, with 8 bases fitting TRBD2. Trimming took 0 bases from V and 7 from J; bases not matched to a gene: 12. CDR1 is SGHRS and CDR2 is YFSETQ in the germline V gene. This CDR3 contains 17 residues. CDR3: CASSLGPGLVSTNEQFF. CDR3 DNA: TGCGCCAGCAGCTTGGGTCCGGGACTAGTCTCTACAAATGAGCAGTTCTTC.

CDR3 coding DNA: TGTGCCAGCAGCCTAGGGGGGGCGGGAGTAGAGACCCAGTACTTC. Its translation is CASSLGGAGVETQYF. The V call is TRBV7-2, the J call TRBJ2-5; a possible D gene is TRBD2 (7 bases). The CDR3 is 15 residues long. V was cut by 5 bases and J by 4 bases, with 17 bases left in between. The germline V gene has CDR1 SGHTA and CDR2 FQGNSA.

The chain combines TRBV20-1 with TRBJ1-1; D not resolved. The germline V and J ends were trimmed by 0 bases and 0 bases, with 5 bases remaining between them. CDR3 length: 13 amino acids. Germline loops: CDR1 DFQATT, CDR2 SNEGSKA (reference sequence). The CDR3, as DNA: TGCAGTGCTAGAGATATACTGAACACTGAAGCTTTCTTT. This sequence encodes CSARDILNTEAFF.

As concerns this clonotype: A much bigger clone sits one base away, suggesting this may be a read error. The gene calls are TRBV6-2 or TRBV6-3 and TRBJ2-4, with 9 nucleotides matching TRBD1. The J call may be wrong; the DNA end is better matched by TRBJ2-7. The CDR3 runs 18 residues. Germline values: CDR1 MNHEY, CDR2 SVGEGT. The DNA of the CDR3 is TGTGCCAACAGTTACTCTTTCCCAGGACAGGGGCAACTCTACGAGCAGTACTTC. It codes for CANSYSFPGQGQLYEQYF.

The rearrangement uses TRBV25-1 and TRBJ1-1; possible D gene TRBD1, 5 bases. Germline V gene data show CDR1 as MGHDK and CDR2 as SYGVNS. V lost 0 bases, J lost 5 bases, and 7 bases lay in between. There are 13 residues in the CDR3. CDR3 residues: CASSEYGGTEAFF. Here the CDR3 DNA reads TGTGCCAGCAGTGAATATGGGGGTACTGAAGCTTTCTTT.

The chain recombines TRBV5-1 with TRBJ2-2; D is unclear. V was clipped by 1 base and J by 4 bases, with 8 bases between them. The CDR3 has 14 amino acids. Germline CDR1 reads SGHRS; CDR2 reads YFSETQ. The CDR3 loop reads CASSLIGVTGELFF. The CDR3 DNA is TGCGCCAGCAGCTTGATCGGTGTCACCGGGGAGCTGTTTTTT. The variable domain in full, completed from reference TRBV5-1 and TRBJ2-2, reads KAGVTQTPRYLIKTRGQQVTLSCSPISGHRSVSWYQQTPGQGLQFLFEYFSETQRNKGNFPGRFSGRQFSNSRSEMNVSTLELGDSALYLCASSLIGVTGELFFGEGSRLTVL.